Presented here are 12 T cell receptor beta chains from one specimen sequenced in a study of cytomegalovirus exposure and HLA in healthy donors. PCR involved 60 Vbeta and 13 Jbeta primers. Profiled with immunoSEQ multiplex PCR; TCRdb holds only in-frame clones, not every one. Among about 180,000 clones listed, 75% to 90% were seen once. The sample was PBMCs. Source of these receptors: a boy between 2 and 10 years old in good health and CMV-seronegative.

This chain links TRBV9 with TRBJ2-3; 11 bases are shared with TRBD2. CDR1 and CDR2 (germline): SGDLS, YYNGEE. V lost 4 bases to trimming and J lost 2 bases; unmatched junction nucleotides: 6. The CDR3 sequence is 16 residues long. This chain's CDR3 is CASSISSGRTTDTQYF. CDR3 coding DNA: TGTGCCAGCAGCATCTCTAGCGGGAGGACCACAGATACGCAGTATTTT.

The rearrangement uses TRBV5-6 and TRBJ2-7; 9 bases line up with TRBD1. Germline-derived CDR1 and CDR2 are SGHDT and YYEEEE. The V segment lost 4 bases and the J segment 2 bases; nucleotides outside the gene matches: 7. The CDR3 sequence is 15 residues long. CDR3 sequence: CASSPGGQGPYEQYF. The DNA of the CDR3 is TGTGCCAGCAGCCCGGGGGGACAGGGCCCCTACGAGCAGTACTTC.

This clone was found a few times. The V and J genes are TRBV5-6 and TRBJ2-7, with 8 bases matching TRBD2. The germline gives CDR1 SGHDT, CDR2 YYEEEE. The CDR3 is 13 residues long. V shed 2 bases and J 6 bases; nucleotides not matched to a gene: 4. Here the CDR3 DNA reads TGTGCCAGCAGCTTTGGTAGCGGGGCCGAGCAGTACGTC. Translated: CASSFGSGAEQYV.

The chain is built from TRBV20-1 and TRBJ2-5; tentatively, D is TRBD1 (5 bases). This CDR3 spans 11 amino acids. Trimming took off 2 bases at V and 5 bases at J, with 6 bases between the two ends. Germline assignment: CDR1 DFQATT and CDR2 SNEGSKA (reference sequence). As DNA, the CDR3 is TGCAGTGCTAGATGGGGCGAGACCCAGTACTTC. Translation gives CSARWGETQYF.

This chain connects TRBV2 to TRBJ1-6; possible D gene TRBD1, 6 bases. The V gene lost 0 bases and the J gene lost 7 bases, with 19 bases spanning the gap. The length of the CDR3 is 18 residues. The germline CDR1 and CDR2 sequences are SNHLY and FYNNEI. For the CDR3, the DNA is TGTGCCAGCAGTGAAGCGCTTCCCACCGTGAGGGGGAATTCACCCCTCCACTTT. Protein product: CASSEALPTVRGNSPLHF.

This clone appeared a few times. V gene TRBV20-1 combines with J gene TRBJ1-1, with D unresolved. V was shortened by 3 bases and J by 2 bases, with 4 bases between the two germline ends. There are 11 residues in the CDR3. Germline CDR1 is DFQATT and CDR2 is SNEGSKA (reference sequence). CDR3 nucleotides: TGCAGTGCTAGTTATAACACTGAAGCTTTCTTT. It yields the protein CSASYNTEAFF.

As DNA, the CDR3 is TGTGCAAGTCGCTTAGCTGGCGGGAGGGCGGAAGATACGCAGTATTTT. Translated, it gives CASRLAGGRAEDTQYF. This chain uses TRBV12-2 with TRBJ2-3; the D segment call TRBD2 is taken from the table without a DNA check. TRBV12-2 is reported as a pseudogene. CDR3 length: 16 residues.

V gene TRBV15 combines with J gene TRBJ1-1; D ambiguous. In germline, CDR1 is LNHNV, CDR2 YYDKDF (reference sequence). V lost 5 bases and J 1 base, leaving 17 bases between the germline ends. CDR3 length equals 16 residues. The CDR3 region has the DNA TGTGCCACCAGCCCCCGGGAGGAGGAGAAGAACACTGAAGCTTTCTTT. Protein sequence: CATSPREEEKNTEAFF.

This sequence joins TRBV5-6 and TRBJ2-3, with 7 bases lining up with TRBD1. Germline V gene data show CDR1 as SGHDT and CDR2 as YYEEEE. The CDR3 is 13 residues long. V shed 4 bases, J shed 6 bases, and the junction held 5 bases outside the gene matches. CDR3 nucleotide sequence: TGTGCCAGCAGCGAACAGGGGTCCGATACGCAGTATTTT. Translating gives CASSEQGSDTQYF.

V is TRBV29-1 and J is TRBJ2-7; 7 bases fit TRBD1. V was clipped by 7 bases and J by 5 bases; unmatched bases: 11. Germline V lookup: CDR1 SQVTM, CDR2 ANQGSEA. CDR3 length: 13 residues. The CDR3 bases are TGCAGCGCCGGACAGGCTGAATGGGACGAGCAGTACTTC. Encoded protein: CSAGQAEWDEQYF.

This chain joins TRBV7-9 and TRBJ2-5, with 11 nucleotides matching TRBD2. This CDR3 is 15 amino acids long. V trimming: 2 bases; J trimming: 4 bases; junction bases outside the gene matches: 3. The germline CDR1 and CDR2 sequences are SEHNR and FQNEAQ (reference sequence). CDR3 protein: CASSLLLAGVETQYF. The CDR3 bases are TGTGCCAGCAGCTTATTACTAGCGGGAGTAGAGACCCAGTACTTC.

The J gene is TRBJ2-3, the V gene TRBV13, with TRBD2 as a possible D gene (6 bases). V was shortened by 3 bases and J by 4 bases, with 14 bases between the two germline ends. CDR3 size: 15 residues. Germline assignment: CDR1 PRHDT and CDR2 FYEKMQ (reference sequence). The CDR3 here is CASSLGLVGSDTQYF. Written as DNA, the CDR3 is TGTGCCAGCAGCTTGGGACTGGTTGGGTCAGATACGCAGTATTTT.